This is a list of T cell receptor beta chains from one sample in a study of T cell responses to AZD1222 COVID-19 vaccine. Clones were sequenced by immunoSEQ multiplex PCR, and TCRdb holds only the in-frame ones, with some missing. The top ten hold 6.5% to 8.5% of the sample, which has 70,000 to 95,000 clones, 88% seen once. This specimen consisted of peripheral blood, obtained 28 days after the second AZD1222 dose. The receptors derive from an adult who received the AZD1222 COVID-19 vaccine. The CDR3 runs from the conserved cysteine through the conserved F or W. The order of the fields is CDR3 DNA, CDR3 protein, V gene, D gene, J gene, clone size. A D gene is named only where the DNA matches it firmly. Not every row has a clone size; where given, it reads once, few, many or a size class.

CDR3nt: TGTGCCAGCAGCAGTCGTGGTGGACTCACCGTAGAGACCCAGTACTTC
CDR3aa: CASSSRGGLTVETQYF
v_gene: TRBV27
d_gene: NA
j_gene: TRBJ2-5
abundance: NA

CDR3nt: TGTGCCAGCAGTGGGACGGCGAACACCGGGGAGCTGTTTTTT
CDR3aa: CASSGTANTGELFF
v_gene: TRBV3-1/TRBV3-2
d_gene: NA
j_gene: TRBJ2-2
abundance: NA

CDR3nt: TGCGCCAGCAGCCCCGTTGCAGGGACGAACACTGAAGCTTTCTTT
CDR3aa: CASSPVAGTNTEAFF
v_gene: TRBV5-1
d_gene: NA
j_gene: TRBJ1-1
abundance: few

CDR3nt: TGTGCCAGCTCACCTGGGACAGGGGGTAACTACGAGCAGTACTTC
CDR3aa: CASSPGTGGNYEQYF
v_gene: TRBV18
d_gene: TRBD1
j_gene: TRBJ2-7
abundance: once

CDR3nt: TGCGCCAGCAGTGAAGGTCGCGCGGGGGGTTCCACAGATACGCAGTATTTT
CDR3aa: CASSEGRAGGSTDTQYF
v_gene: TRBV10-2
d_gene: TRBD2
j_gene: TRBJ2-3
abundance: NA

CDR3nt: TGTGCCAGTAGTATCAGCGACTTAGCGGGAGCGGGAAATGAGCAGTTCTTC
CDR3aa: CASSISDLAGAGNEQFF
v_gene: TRBV19
d_gene: TRBD2
j_gene: TRBJ2-1
abundance: NA

CDR3nt: TGTGCCAGCAGCTTAGAACAGTACTCTGGAAACACCATATATTTT
CDR3aa: CASSLEQYSGNTIYF
v_gene: TRBV7-9
d_gene: NA
j_gene: TRBJ1-3
abundance: NA

CDR3nt: TGTGCCAGCAGCTCTGGGACTAGCGGGGCTACCTACAATGAGCAGTTCTTC
CDR3aa: CASSSGTSGATYNEQFF
v_gene: TRBV7-3
d_gene: TRBD2
j_gene: TRBJ2-1
abundance: NA

CDR3nt: TGTGCCAGCAGTGAGGGACTAGCGGACTACAATGAGCAGTTCTTC
CDR3aa: CASSEGLADYNEQFF
v_gene: TRBV6-1
d_gene: TRBD2
j_gene: TRBJ2-1
abundance: NA

CDR3nt: TGCGCCAGCAGCCAAGATCCAAGGACGGGGGGACGGCAGCCCCAGCATTTT
CDR3aa: CASSQDPRTGGRQPQHF
v_gene: TRBV4-1
d_gene: NA
j_gene: TRBJ1-5
abundance: NA

CDR3nt: TGTGCCAGCAGCGAGGGGACAGGGCTCACAGATACGCAGTATTTT
CDR3aa: CASSEGTGLTDTQYF
v_gene: TRBV9
d_gene: TRBD1
j_gene: TRBJ2-3
abundance: NA

CDR3nt: TGTGCCCGACACCGGGACAGGCCCGATCAGCCCCAGCATTTT
CDR3aa: CARHRDRPDQPQHF
v_gene: TRBV21-1
d_gene: NA
j_gene: TRBJ1-5
abundance: NA

CDR3nt: TGTGCCAGCAGCCCCTCGAACACCGGGGAGCTGTTTTTT
CDR3aa: CASSPSNTGELFF
v_gene: TRBV11-2
d_gene: NA
j_gene: TRBJ2-2
abundance: NA

CDR3nt: TGTGCCACCAGGCAGGCAGGGGAGGAAAAACTGTTTTTT
CDR3aa: CATRQAGEEKLFF
v_gene: TRBV15
d_gene: NA
j_gene: TRBJ1-4
abundance: NA

CDR3nt: TGTGCCAGCAGCTTAGACCTAACTTGGGGCACTGAAGCTTTCTTT
CDR3aa: CASSLDLTWGTEAFF
v_gene: TRBV7-6
d_gene: NA
j_gene: TRBJ1-1
abundance: NA

CDR3nt: TGCAGCGTCTCCCGTGAGGGGTGGGGGTACCAAGAGACCCAGTACTTC
CDR3aa: CSVSREGWGYQETQYF
v_gene: TRBV29-1
d_gene: NA
j_gene: TRBJ2-5
abundance: NA

CDR3nt: TGTGCCAGTGCGGACAGGGAGCTTGAAGCTTTCTTT
CDR3aa: CASADRELEAFF
v_gene: TRBV19
d_gene: TRBD1
j_gene: TRBJ1-1
abundance: NA

CDR3nt: TGTGCCAGCAGCCCGGACACCTTATATCAGCCCCAGCATTTT
CDR3aa: CASSPDTLYQPQHF
v_gene: TRBV5-5
d_gene: NA
j_gene: TRBJ1-5
abundance: few

CDR3nt: TGTGCCAGCAGCCAAGACCCCCGACAGGGACCCACAGAAGCTTTCTTT
CDR3aa: CASSQDPRQGPTEAFF
v_gene: TRBV14
d_gene: TRBD1
j_gene: TRBJ1-1
abundance: NA

CDR3nt: TGTGCCAGCAGCTCCCGAGGACAGGGCAGTGAAGCTTTCTTT
CDR3aa: CASSSRGQGSEAFF
v_gene: TRBV11-1
d_gene: TRBD1
j_gene: TRBJ1-1
abundance: once

CDR3nt: TGTGCCAGCAGCCTCCGGACAGTCCACCAGGGCTACGAGCAGTACTTC
CDR3aa: CASSLRTVHQGYEQYF
v_gene: TRBV3-1/TRBV3-2
d_gene: NA
j_gene: TRBJ2-7
abundance: NA

CDR3nt: TGTGCCAGCAGCTTCAGCCCTACCTACGAGCAGTACTTC
CDR3aa: CASSFSPTYEQYF
v_gene: TRBV5-5
d_gene: NA
j_gene: TRBJ2-7
abundance: NA

CDR3nt: TGTGCCAGCAGCGTGCTGGCGGGAGGTCGAGAGCAGTACTTC
CDR3aa: CASSVLAGGREQYF
v_gene: TRBV4-2
d_gene: TRBD2
j_gene: TRBJ2-7
abundance: NA

CDR3nt: TGTGCCAGCAGCTCTTCAAACTACGAGCAGTACTTC
CDR3aa: CASSSSNYEQYF
v_gene: TRBV13
d_gene: NA
j_gene: TRBJ2-7
abundance: NA

CDR3nt: TGTGCCAGTAGTATCGGGAACCTAAAGAGAACTGAAGCTTTCTTT
CDR3aa: CASSIGNLKRTEAFF
v_gene: TRBV19
d_gene: NA
j_gene: TRBJ1-1
abundance: NA

CDR3nt: TGCGCCAGCAGTCAAGTTTCACTAGCGAAGACCTACGAGCAGTACTTC
CDR3aa: CASSQVSLAKTYEQYF
v_gene: TRBV23-1
d_gene: TRBD2
j_gene: TRBJ2-7
abundance: NA

CDR3nt: TGTGCCAGCAGTGAAGGGCTAGCTAGGTACAATGAGCAGTTCTTC
CDR3aa: CASSEGLARYNEQFF
v_gene: TRBV6-4
d_gene: NA
j_gene: TRBJ2-1
abundance: NA

CDR3nt: TGTGCCAGCAGATCTTCCGGGATCCTTAAACTTTACAATGAGCAGTTCTTC
CDR3aa: CASRSSGILKLYNEQFF
v_gene: TRBV2
d_gene: NA
j_gene: TRBJ2-1
abundance: few

CDR3nt: TGTGCCAGCAGCAAAGGACTATACAATGAGCAGTTCTTC
CDR3aa: CASSKGLYNEQFF
v_gene: TRBV21-1
d_gene: NA
j_gene: TRBJ2-1
abundance: NA

CDR3nt: TGTGCCAGCAGACTCGGGACGGCCGGGGGCTACACCTTC
CDR3aa: CASRLGTAGGYTF
v_gene: TRBV6-5
d_gene: NA
j_gene: TRBJ1-2
abundance: NA

CDR3nt: TGCGCCAGCAGCCAAGAAGAGGGGGACGGACACTCACCCCTCCACTTT
CDR3aa: CASSQEEGDGHSPLHF
v_gene: TRBV4-3
d_gene: NA
j_gene: TRBJ1-6
abundance: many

CDR3nt: TGTGCCAGCAGTGAATTAGCGGGAGAAGGCCATGAGCAGTTCTTC
CDR3aa: CASSELAGEGHEQFF
v_gene: TRBV6-4
d_gene: TRBD2
j_gene: TRBJ2-1
abundance: few

CDR3nt: TGTGCCAGCAGTGGGGAGCTGGGGACTAGTAGCAATGAGCAGTTCTTC
CDR3aa: CASSGELGTSSNEQFF
v_gene: TRBV2
d_gene: TRBD2
j_gene: TRBJ2-1
abundance: NA